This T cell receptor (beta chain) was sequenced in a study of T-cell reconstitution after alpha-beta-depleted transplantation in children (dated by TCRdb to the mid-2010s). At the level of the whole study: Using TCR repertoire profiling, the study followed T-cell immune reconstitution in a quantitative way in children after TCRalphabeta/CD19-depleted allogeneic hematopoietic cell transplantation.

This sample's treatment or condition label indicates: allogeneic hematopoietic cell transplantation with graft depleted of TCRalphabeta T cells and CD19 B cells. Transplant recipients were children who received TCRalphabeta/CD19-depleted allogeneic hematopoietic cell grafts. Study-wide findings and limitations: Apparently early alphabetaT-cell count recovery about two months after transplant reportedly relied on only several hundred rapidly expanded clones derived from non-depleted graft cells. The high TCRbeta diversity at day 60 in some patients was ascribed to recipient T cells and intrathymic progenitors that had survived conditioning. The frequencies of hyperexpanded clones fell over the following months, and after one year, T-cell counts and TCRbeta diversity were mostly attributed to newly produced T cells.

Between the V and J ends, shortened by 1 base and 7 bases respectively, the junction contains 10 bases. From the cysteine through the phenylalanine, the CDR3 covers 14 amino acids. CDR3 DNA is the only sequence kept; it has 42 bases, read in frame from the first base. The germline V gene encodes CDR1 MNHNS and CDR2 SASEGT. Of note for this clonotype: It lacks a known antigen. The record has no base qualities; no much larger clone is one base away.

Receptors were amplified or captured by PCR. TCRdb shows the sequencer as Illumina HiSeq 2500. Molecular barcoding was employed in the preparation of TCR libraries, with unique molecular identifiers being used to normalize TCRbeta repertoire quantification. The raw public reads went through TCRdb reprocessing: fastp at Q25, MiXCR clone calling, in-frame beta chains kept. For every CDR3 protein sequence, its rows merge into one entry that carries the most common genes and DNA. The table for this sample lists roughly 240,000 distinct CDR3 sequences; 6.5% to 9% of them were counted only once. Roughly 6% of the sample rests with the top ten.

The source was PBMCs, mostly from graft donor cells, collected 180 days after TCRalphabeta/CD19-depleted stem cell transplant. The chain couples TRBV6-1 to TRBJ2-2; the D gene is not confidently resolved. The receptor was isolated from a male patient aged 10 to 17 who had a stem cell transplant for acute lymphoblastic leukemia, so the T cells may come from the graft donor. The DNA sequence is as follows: TGTGCCAGCAGTGAAGTCCCACTTAGCGGGGAGCTGTTTTTT. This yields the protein CASSEVPLSGELFF.